What follows are 15 T cell receptor beta chains derived from one specimen sequenced in a study of cytomegalovirus exposure and HLA in healthy donors. Primers for the PCR totalled 60 Vbeta and 13 Jbeta. TCRdb keeps only in-frame clones here, not all; method: immunoSEQ multiplex PCR. Its clone listing holds some 34,000 clones. Sequenced: PBMCs. All receptors come from a woman aged 40 to 49 in good health and CMV-seropositive.

The gene calls are TRBV30 and TRBJ2-6; 10 bases line up with TRBD2. CDR1 GTSNPN and CDR2 SVGIG come from the germline V gene (reference sequence). V shed 1 base, J shed 2 bases, and the junction held 11 bases outside the gene matches. This CDR3 is 19 amino acids long. The CDR3 loop reads CAWSAGLAGVSAGANVLTF. The CDR3 nucleotides are TGTGCCTGGAGTGCAGGGCTAGCGGGAGTCTCGGCTGGGGCCAACGTCCTGACTTTC.

The rearrangement joins TRBV19 to TRBJ2-1; D is perhaps TRBD2 (6 bases). V gave up 1 base and J gave up 14 bases, with 12 bases separating them. Germline V lookup: CDR1 LNHDA, CDR2 SQIVND (reference sequence). The CDR3 runs 12 residues. The CDR3 DNA is TGTGCCAGTAGTATAGGCGGGACCCTTAAGTTCTTC. Residues: CASSIGGTLKFF.

The rearrangement uses TRBV7-3 and TRBJ2-3; D may be TRBD1 (5 bases). V lost 4 bases to trimming and J lost 0 bases, with 17 bases between them. CDR3 length: 17 residues. The germline gives CDR1 SGHTA, CDR2 FQGTGA. This chain's CDR3 is CASSSHRPDGSTDTQYF. The CDR3 DNA sequence: TGTGCCAGCAGCTCCCACAGGCCGGACGGAAGCACAGATACGCAGTATTTT.

The genes are TRBV28 and TRBJ1-4, with 7 bases identical to TRBD1. Germline trimming cut 5 bases from V and 13 bases from J; bases unmatched to any gene: 7. The CDR3 is 12 residues long. CDR1 MDHEN and CDR2 SYDVKM come from the germline V gene. The CDR3 nucleotides are TGTGCCAGCAGTCGAAGACAGGGTACACTGTTTTTT. Its protein is CASSRRQGTLFF.

On this clone itself: The junction shows a germline mismatch at one end, possibly a read error. The rearrangement links TRBV18 to TRBJ1-5; D is unclear. The CDR3 is 14 amino acids. The germline CDR1 and CDR2 sequences are KGHSH and LQKENI. CDR3 residues: CASSPPEVRQHQHF. CDR3 DNA sequence: TGTGCCAGCTCACCACCCGAAGTCAGGCAGCACCAGCATTTT.

The CDR3 protein is CASNLGSEPQHF. The CDR3, as DNA: TGTGCCAGCAACCTGGGGAGCGAGCCCCAGCATTTT. The chain combines TRBV6-1 with TRBJ1-5, with D unclear. The germline V gene encodes CDR1 MNHNS and CDR2 SASEGT. The CDR3 length is 12 residues. The V end lost 7 bases, the J end lost 8 bases, and 12 bases lay between the germline ends.

The chain employs TRBV6-5 and TRBJ2-3, with 7 positions matching TRBD1. Trimming cost V 8 bases and J 5 bases; bases outside gene matches: 1. This CDR3 has 11 amino acids. Germline V CDR1 and CDR2: MNHEY, SVGAGI. The CDR3 loop is CASRQGDTQYF. For the CDR3, the DNA is TGTGCCAGCCGACAGGGAGATACGCAGTATTTT.

This CDR3 is CATSSRGWGYGYTF. CDR3 DNA: TGTGCCACCAGCAGCAGGGGGTGGGGCTATGGCTACACCTTC. The chain combines TRBV15 with TRBJ1-2, with TRBD1 matching 7 bases. Losses at the gene ends were 3 bases for V and 4 bases for J; bases not matched to a gene: 5. Germline V CDR1 and CDR2: LNHNV, YYDKDF (reference sequence). The CDR3 sequence is 14 residues long. Filled out from reference TRBV15 and TRBJ1-2, the complete variable domain reads DAMVIQNPRYQVTQFGKPVTLSCSQTLNHNVMYWYQQKSSQAPKLLFHYYDKDFNNEADTPDNFQSRRPNTSFCFLDIRSPGLGDTAMYLCATSSRGWGYGYTFGSGTRLTVV.

The chain is built from TRBV15 and TRBJ1-5, with no clear D. The CDR3 runs to 17 residues. Germline CDR1 reads LNHNV; CDR2 reads YYDKDF (reference sequence). The ends were cut back, 0 bases at V and 0 bases at J, with 12 bases in the middle. CDR3 residues: CATSRDLGGYSNQPQHF. The CDR3, as DNA: TGTGCCACCAGCAGAGATCTAGGAGGGTATAGCAATCAGCCCCAGCATTTT.

The chain recombines TRBV7-8 with TRBJ2-3; D possibly corresponds to TRBD1 (6 bases). The CDR3 is made up of 17 amino acids. In germline, CDR1 is SGHVS, CDR2 FQNEAQ. Trimming pared 5 bases from V and 0 bases from J, leaving 18 bases between. CDR3 bases: TGTGCCAGCAGCCAAGAAAGGACAGCAGCTAGCACAGATACGCAGTATTTT. Its translation is CASSQERTAASTDTQYF.

The rearrangement links TRBV6-1 to TRBJ1-5, with D hard to call. The V and J ends lost 1 base and 7 bases respectively, with 8 bases between them. Germline CDR1 is MNHNS and CDR2 is SASEGT. The CDR3 is 13 residues long. The CDR3 sequence: CASSEDRAQPQHF. CDR3 bases: TGTGCCAGCAGTGAAGATAGAGCACAGCCCCAGCATTTT.

The chain couples TRBV27 to TRBJ2-5; 7 bases line up with TRBD1. The CDR3 runs to 13 residues. Germline V gives CDR1 MNHEY, CDR2 SMNVEV (reference sequence). J was trimmed by 3 bases and V by 6 bases; bases with no gene match: 4. CDR3: CASRGQLEETQYF. The CDR3, as DNA: TGTGCCAGCAGGGGACAGTTAGAAGAGACCCAGTACTTC.

V and J are TRBV30 and TRBJ2-7; D is ambiguous. This CDR3 comprises 11 residues. The germline V gene has CDR1 GTSNPN and CDR2 SVGIG (reference sequence). Trimming shortened V by 1 base and J by 3 bases, and 4 bases separated the two germline ends. Written as DNA, the CDR3 is TGTGCCTGGAGTGCAAACTACGAGCAGTACTTC. Protein sequence: CAWSANYEQYF.

The chain links TRBV5-1 to TRBJ2-1; the match to TRBD2 covers 9 bases. The trim removed 1 base at V and 6 bases at J, leaving 5 bases unmatched. The CDR3 runs to 15 residues. Germline CDR1 is SGHRS and CDR2 is YFSETQ. The CDR3 loop reads CASSLYSGSVNEQFF. The CDR3 nucleotides are TGCGCCAGCAGCTTGTATAGCGGGAGTGTCAATGAGCAGTTCTTC.

As DNA, the CDR3 is TGTGCCAGCAGTGAGAAAGCGGGAGGATCCTACAATGAGCAGTTCTTC. This sequence encodes CASSEKAGGSYNEQFF. The V and J genes are TRBV2 and TRBJ2-1; TRBD2 aligns across 9 bases. Looked up from germline, CDR1 is SNHLY and CDR2 is FYNNEI. There are 16 residues in the CDR3. Trimming took 3 bases from V and 1 from J; bases not matched to a gene: 4.